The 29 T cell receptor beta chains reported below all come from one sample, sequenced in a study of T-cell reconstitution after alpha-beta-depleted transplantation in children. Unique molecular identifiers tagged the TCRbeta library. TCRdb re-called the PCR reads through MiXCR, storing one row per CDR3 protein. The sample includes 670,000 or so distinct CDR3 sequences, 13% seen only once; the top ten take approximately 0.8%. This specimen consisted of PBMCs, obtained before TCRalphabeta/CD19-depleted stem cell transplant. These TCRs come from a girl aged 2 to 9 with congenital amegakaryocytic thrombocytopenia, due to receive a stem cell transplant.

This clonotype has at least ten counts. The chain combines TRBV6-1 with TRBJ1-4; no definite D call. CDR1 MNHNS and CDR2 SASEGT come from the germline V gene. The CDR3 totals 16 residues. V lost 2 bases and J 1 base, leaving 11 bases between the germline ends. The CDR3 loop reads CASSEPSRGTNEKLFF. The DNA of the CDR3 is TGTGCCAGCAGTGAACCCAGTCGAGGAACTAATGAAAAACTGTTTTTT.

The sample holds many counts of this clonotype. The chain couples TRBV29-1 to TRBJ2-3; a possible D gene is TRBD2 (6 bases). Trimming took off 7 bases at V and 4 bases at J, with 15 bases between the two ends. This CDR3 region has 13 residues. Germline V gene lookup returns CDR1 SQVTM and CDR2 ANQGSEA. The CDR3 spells CSGVLAAADTQYF. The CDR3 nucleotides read TGCAGCGGAGTATTAGCGGCGGCAGATACGCAGTATTTT.

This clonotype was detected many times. CDR3 protein: CASSLRLAGVEQYF. The CDR3 coding sequence is TGTGCCAGCAGCTTACGGCTAGCGGGAGTCGAGCAGTACTTC. The chain links TRBV7-2 to TRBJ2-7; 10 positions agree with TRBD2. Germline V CDR1 and CDR2: SGHTA, FQGNSA. Losses at the gene ends were 2 bases for V and 6 bases for J; bases not matched to a gene: 4. CDR3 length: 14 residues.

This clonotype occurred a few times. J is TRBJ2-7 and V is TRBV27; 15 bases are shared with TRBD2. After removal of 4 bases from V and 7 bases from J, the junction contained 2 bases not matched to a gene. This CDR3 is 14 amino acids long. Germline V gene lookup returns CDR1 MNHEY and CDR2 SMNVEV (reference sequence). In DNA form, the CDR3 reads TGTGCCAGCAGTTGGACTAGCGGGAGGGCGGAGCAGTACTTC. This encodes CASSWTSGRAEQYF.

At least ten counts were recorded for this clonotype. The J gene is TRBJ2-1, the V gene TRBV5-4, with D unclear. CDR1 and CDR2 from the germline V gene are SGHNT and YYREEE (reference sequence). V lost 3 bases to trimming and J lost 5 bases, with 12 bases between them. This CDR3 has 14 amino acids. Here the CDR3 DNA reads TGTGCCAGCAGCTCGGTGGGGTTGGACAATGAGCAGTTCTTC. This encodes CASSSVGLDNEQFF.

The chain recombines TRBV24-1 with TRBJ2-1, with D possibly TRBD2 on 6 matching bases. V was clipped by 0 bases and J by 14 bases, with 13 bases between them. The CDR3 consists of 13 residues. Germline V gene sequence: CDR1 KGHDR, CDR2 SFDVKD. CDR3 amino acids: CATSDLHGGPEFF. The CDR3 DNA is TGTGCCACCAGTGATTTGCATGGAGGGCCGGAGTTCTTC.

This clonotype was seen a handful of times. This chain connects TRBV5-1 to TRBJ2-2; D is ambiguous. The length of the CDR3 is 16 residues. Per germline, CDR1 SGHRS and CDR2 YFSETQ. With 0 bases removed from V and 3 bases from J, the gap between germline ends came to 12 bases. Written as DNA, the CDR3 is TGCGCCAGCAGCTTGGCCTTTACACTCTACACCGGGGAGCTGTTTTTT. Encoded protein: CASSLAFTLYTGELFF.

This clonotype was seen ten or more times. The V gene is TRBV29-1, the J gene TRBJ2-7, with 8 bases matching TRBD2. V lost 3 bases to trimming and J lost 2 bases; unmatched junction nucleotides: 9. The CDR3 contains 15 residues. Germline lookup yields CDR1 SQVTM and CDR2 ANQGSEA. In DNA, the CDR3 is TGCAGCGTTGAGGTGCGGGGGGCGGGAGCCTACGAGCAGTACTTC. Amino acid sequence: CSVEVRGAGAYEQYF.

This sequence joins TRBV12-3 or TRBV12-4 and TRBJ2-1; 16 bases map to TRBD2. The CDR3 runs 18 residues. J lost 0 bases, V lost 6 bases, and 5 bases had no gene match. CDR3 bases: TGTGCCAGCAGGGGGACTAGCGGGAGGGCCAGCTCCTACAATGAGCAGTTCTTC. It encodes CASRGTSGRASSYNEQFF.

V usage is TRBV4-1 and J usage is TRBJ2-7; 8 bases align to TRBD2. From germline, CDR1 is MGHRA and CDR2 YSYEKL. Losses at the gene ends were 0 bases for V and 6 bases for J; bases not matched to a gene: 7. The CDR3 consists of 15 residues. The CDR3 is CASSQDGTRDGEQYF. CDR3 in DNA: TGCGCCAGCAGCCAAGATGGGACTAGGGACGGCGAGCAGTACTTC.

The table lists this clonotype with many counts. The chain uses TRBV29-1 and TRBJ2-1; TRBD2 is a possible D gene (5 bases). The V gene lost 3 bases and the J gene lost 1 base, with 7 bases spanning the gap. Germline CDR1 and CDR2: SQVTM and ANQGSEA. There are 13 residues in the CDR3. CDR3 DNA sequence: TGCAGCGTTGACCGCGGGTCCTACAATGAGCAGTTCTTC. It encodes CSVDRGSYNEQFF.

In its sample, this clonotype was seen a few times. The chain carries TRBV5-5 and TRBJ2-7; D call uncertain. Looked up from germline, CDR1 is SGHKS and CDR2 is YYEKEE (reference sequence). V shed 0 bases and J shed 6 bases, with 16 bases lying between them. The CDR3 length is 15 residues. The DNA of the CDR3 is TGTGCCAGCAGCTTGGAGAGCCGGCAGTCTCTCGAGCAGTACTTC. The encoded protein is CASSLESRQSLEQYF.

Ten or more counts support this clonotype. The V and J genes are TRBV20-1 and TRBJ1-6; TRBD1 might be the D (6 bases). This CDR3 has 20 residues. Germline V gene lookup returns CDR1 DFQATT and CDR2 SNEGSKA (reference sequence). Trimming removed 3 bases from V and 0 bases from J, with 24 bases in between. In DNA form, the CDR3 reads TGCAGTGCTAGCGTAATGGGGGGGCAGACGAGGAGCTCCTATAATTCACCCCTCCACTTT. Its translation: CSASVMGGQTRSSYNSPLHF.

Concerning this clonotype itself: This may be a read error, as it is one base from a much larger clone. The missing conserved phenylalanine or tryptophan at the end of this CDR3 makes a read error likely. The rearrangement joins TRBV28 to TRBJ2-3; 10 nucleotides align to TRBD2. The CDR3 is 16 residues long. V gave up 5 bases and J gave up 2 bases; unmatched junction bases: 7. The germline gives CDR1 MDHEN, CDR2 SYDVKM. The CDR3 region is CASSPTGLANTDTQYL. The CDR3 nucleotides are TGTGCCAGCAGTCCAACGGGACTAGCGAACACAGATACGCAGTATCTT.

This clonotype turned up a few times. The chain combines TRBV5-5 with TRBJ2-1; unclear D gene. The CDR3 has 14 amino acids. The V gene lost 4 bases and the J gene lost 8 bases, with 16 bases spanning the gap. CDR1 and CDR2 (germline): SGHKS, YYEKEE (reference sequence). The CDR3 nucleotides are TGTGCCAGCAGCCCTCCGAATAGCTTCCATGAGCAGTTCTTC. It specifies CASSPPNSFHEQFF. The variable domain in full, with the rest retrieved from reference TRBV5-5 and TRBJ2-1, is DAGVTQSPTHLIKTRGQQVTLRCSPISGHKSVSWYQQVLGQGPQFIFQYYEKEERGRGNFPDRFSARQFPNYSSELNVNALLLGDSALYLCASSPPNSFHEQFFGPGTRLTVL.

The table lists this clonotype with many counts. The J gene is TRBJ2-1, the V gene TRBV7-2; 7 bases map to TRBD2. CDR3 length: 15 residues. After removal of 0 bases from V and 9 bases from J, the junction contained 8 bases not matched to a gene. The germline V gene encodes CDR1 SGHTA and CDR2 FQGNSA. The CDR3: CASSLAGGILSEQFF. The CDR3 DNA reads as TGTGCCAGCAGCTTAGCGGGAGGGATCCTCAGTGAGCAGTTCTTC.

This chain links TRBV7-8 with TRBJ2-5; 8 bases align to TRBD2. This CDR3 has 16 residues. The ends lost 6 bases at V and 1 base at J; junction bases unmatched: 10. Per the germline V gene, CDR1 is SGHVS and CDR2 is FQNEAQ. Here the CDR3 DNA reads TGTGCCAGCAGACAAACGCGGGGACTAGGCCAAGAGACCCAGTACTTC. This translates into CASRQTRGLGQETQYF.

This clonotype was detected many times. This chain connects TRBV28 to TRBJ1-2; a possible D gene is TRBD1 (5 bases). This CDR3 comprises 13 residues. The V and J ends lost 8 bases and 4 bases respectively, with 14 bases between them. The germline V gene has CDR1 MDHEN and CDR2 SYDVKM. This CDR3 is CASHAQGGYGYTF. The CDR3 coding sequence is TGTGCCAGCCACGCCCAGGGTGGCTATGGCTACACCTTC.

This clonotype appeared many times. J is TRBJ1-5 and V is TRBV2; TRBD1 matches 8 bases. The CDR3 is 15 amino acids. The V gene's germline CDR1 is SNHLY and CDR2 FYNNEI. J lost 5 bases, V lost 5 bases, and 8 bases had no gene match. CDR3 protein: CASSPDRGADQPQHF. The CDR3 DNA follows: TGTGCCAGCAGTCCTGACAGGGGTGCAGATCAGCCCCAGCATTTT. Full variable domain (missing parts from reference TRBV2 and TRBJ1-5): EPEVTQTPSHQVTQMGQEVILRCVPISNHLYFYWYRQILGQKVEFLVSFYNNEISEKSEIFDDQFSVERPDGSNFTLKIRSTKLEDSAMYFCASSPDRGADQPQHFGDGTRLSIL.

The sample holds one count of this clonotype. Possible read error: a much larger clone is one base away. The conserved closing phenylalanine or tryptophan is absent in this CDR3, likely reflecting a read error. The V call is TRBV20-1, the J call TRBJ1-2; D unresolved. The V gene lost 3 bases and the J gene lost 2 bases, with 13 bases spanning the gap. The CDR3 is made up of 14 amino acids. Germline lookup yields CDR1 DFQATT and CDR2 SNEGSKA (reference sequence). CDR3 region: CSASVGSQNYGYTL. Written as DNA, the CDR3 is TGCAGTGCTAGCGTCGGCAGCCAAAACTATGGCTACACCCTC.

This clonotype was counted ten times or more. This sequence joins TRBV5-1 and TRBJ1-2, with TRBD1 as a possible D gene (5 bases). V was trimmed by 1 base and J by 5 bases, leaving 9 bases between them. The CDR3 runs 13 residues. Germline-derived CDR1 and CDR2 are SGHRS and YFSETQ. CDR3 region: CASSLTQGYGYTF. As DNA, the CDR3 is TGCGCCAGCAGCTTGACCCAGGGATATGGCTACACCTTC.

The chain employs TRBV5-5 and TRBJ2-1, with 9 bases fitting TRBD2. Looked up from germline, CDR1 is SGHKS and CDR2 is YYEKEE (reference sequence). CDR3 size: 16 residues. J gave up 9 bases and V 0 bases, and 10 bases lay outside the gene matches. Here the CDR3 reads CASSLDGRLAGFEQFF. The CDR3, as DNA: TGTGCCAGCAGCTTGGACGGTCGTCTAGCGGGATTTGAGCAGTTCTTC.

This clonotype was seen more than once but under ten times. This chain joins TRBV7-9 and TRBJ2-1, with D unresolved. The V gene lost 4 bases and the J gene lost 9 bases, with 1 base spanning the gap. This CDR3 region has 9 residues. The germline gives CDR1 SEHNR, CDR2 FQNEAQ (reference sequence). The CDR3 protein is CASSSEQFF. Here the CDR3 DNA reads TGTGCCAGCAGCTCTGAGCAGTTCTTC.

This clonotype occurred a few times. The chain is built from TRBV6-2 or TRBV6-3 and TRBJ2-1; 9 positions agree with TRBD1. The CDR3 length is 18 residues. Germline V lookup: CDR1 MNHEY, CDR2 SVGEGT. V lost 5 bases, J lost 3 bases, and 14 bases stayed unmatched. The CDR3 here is CASSPDRGLGGLYNEQFF. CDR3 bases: TGTGCCAGCAGTCCGGACAGGGGACTCGGGGGGCTCTACAATGAGCAGTTCTTC.

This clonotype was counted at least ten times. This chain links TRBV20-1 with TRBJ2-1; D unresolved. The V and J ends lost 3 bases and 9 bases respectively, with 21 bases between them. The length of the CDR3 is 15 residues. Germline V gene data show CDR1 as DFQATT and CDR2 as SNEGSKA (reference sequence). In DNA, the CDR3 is TGCAGTGCTAGCCCCGGACGCGTGTCGTTAGTTGAGCAGTTCTTC. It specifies CSASPGRVSLVEQFF.

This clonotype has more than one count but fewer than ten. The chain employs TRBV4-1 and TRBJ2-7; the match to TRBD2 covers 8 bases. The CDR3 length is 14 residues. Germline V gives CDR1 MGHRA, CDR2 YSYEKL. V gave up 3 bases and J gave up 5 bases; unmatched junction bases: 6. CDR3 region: CASSQRLARDEQYF. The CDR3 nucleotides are TGCGCCAGCAGCCAGAGACTAGCGAGAGACGAGCAGTACTTC.

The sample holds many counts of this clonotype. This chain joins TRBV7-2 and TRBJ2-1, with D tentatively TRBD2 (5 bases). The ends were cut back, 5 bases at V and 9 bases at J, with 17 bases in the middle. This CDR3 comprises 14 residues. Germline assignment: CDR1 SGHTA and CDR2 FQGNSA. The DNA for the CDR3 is TGTGCCAGCAGCGAGACGGTTCTAGCCGGTGAGCAGTTCTTC. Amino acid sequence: CASSETVLAGEQFF.

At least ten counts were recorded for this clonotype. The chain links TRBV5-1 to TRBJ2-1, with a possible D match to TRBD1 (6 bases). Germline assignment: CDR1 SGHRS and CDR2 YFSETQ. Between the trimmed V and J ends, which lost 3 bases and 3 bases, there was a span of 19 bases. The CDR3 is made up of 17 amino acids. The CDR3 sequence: CASSWRTERSSYNEQFF. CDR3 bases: TGCGCCAGCAGCTGGAGGACAGAAAGATCTAGCTACAATGAGCAGTTCTTC.

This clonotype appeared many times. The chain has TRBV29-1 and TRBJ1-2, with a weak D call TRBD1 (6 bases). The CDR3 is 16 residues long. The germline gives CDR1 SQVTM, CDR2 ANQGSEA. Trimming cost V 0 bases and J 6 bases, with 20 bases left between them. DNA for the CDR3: TGCAGCGTTGAAGAAAGGGGGGTGTCGAAGGCACATGGCTACACCTTC. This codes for CSVEERGVSKAHGYTF. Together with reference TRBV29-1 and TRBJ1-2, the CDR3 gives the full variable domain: SAVISQKPSRDICQRGTSLTIQCQVDSQVTMMFWYRQQPGQSLTLIATANQGSEATYESGFVIDKFPISRPNLTFSTLTVSNMSPEDSSIYLCSVEERGVSKAHGYTFGSGTRLTVV.